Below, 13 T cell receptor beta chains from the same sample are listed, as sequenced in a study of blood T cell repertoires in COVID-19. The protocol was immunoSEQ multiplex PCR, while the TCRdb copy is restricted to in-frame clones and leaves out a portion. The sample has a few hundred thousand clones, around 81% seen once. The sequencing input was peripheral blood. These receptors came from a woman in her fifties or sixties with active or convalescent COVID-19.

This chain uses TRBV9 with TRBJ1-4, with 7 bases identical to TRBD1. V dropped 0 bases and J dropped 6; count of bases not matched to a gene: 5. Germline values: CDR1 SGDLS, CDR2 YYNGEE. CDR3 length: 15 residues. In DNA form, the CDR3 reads TGTGCCAGCAGCGTAGAGGGACAGCGGGATGAAAAACTGTTTTTT. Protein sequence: CASSVEGQRDEKLFF.

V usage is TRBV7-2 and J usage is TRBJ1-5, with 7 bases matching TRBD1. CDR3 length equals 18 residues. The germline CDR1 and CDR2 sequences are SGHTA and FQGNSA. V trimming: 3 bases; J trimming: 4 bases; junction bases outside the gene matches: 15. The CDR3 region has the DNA TGTGCCAGCAGCTTGTTCGGCAGGGGACAGACCGTTAATCAGCCCCAGCATTTT. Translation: CASSLFGRGQTVNQPQHF.

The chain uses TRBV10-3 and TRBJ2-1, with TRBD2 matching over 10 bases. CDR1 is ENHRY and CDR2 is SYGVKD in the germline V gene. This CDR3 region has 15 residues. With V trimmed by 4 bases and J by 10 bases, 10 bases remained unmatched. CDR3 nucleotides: TGTGCCATCAGTGCCATAAGTAGCGGGGGGTACGAGCAGTTCTTC. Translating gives CAISAISSGGYEQFF.

The CDR3 coding sequence is TGTGCCAGCAGCCAAGTTCTGCCGGGGACAGATACGCAGTATTTT. Protein: CASSQVLPGTDTQYF. The chain links TRBV14 to TRBJ2-3, with a tentative D call TRBD2 (5 bases). The CDR3 is made up of 15 amino acids. Trimming removed 1 base at V and 3 bases at J, with 11 bases between. The germline V gene has CDR1 SGHDN and CDR2 FVKESK.

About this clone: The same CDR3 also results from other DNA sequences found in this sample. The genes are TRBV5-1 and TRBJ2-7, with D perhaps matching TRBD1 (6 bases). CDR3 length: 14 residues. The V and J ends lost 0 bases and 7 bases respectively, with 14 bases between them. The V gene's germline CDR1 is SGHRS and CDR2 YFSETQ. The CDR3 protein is CASSLGGGVGEQYF. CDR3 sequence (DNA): TGCGCCAGCAGCTTGGGAGGGGGAGTCGGAGAGCAGTACTTC.

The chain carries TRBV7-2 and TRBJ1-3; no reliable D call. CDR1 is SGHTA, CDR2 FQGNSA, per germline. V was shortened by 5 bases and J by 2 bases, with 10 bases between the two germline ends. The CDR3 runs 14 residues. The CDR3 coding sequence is TGTGCCAGCAGCCCCCCCGTAACTGGAAACACCATATATTTT. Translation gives CASSPPVTGNTIYF.

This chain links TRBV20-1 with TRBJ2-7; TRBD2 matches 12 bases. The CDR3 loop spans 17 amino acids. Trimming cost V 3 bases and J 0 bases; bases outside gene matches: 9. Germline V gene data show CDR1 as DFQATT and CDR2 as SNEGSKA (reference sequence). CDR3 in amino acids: CSASPLLTSGSSYEQYF. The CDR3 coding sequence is TGCAGTGCTAGTCCCCTGTTGACTAGCGGGAGCTCCTACGAGCAGTACTTC.

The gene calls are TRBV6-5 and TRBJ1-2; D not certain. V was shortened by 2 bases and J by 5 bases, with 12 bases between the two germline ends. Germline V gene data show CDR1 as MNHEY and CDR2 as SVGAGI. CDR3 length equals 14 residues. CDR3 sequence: CASSYSPYSYGYTF. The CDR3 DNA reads TGTGCCAGCAGTTACAGCCCGTACTCTTATGGCTACACCTTC.

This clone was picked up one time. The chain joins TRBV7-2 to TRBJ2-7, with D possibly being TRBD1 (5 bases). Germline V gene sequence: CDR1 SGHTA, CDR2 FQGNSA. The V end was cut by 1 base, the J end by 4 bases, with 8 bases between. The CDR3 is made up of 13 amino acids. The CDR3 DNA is TGTGCCAGCAGCTTAGACAGGTCGTACGAGCAGTACTTC. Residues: CASSLDRSYEQYF. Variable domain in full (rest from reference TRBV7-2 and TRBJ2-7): GAGVSQSPSNKVTEKGKDVELRCDPISGHTALYWYRQSLGQGLEFLIYFQGNSAPDKSGLPSDRFSAERTGGSVSTLTIQRTQQEDSAVYLCASSLDRSYEQYFGPGTRLTVT.

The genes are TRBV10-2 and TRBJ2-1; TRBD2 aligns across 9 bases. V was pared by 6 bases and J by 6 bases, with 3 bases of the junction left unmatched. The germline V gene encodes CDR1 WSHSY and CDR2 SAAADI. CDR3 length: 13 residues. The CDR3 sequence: CASSGTSSNEQFF. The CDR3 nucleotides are TGCGCCAGCAGCGGGACTAGCAGCAATGAGCAGTTCTTC.

CDR3: CASSLSQGIAEAFF. CDR3 bases: TGCGCCAGCAGCTTGTCACAGGGGATAGCTGAAGCTTTCTTT. The chain is built from TRBV5-1 and TRBJ1-1, with TRBD1 matching over 7 bases. CDR3 length: 14 amino acids. V dropped 1 base and J dropped 6; count of bases not matched to a gene: 6. Germline V gene sequence: CDR1 SGHRS, CDR2 YFSETQ. Supplemented by reference TRBV5-1 and TRBJ1-1, the full variable domain reads KAGVTQTPRYLIKTRGQQVTLSCSPISGHRSVSWYQQTPGQGLQFLFEYFSETQRNKGNFPGRFSGRQFSNSRSEMNVSTLELGDSALYLCASSLSQGIAEAFFGQGTRLTVV.

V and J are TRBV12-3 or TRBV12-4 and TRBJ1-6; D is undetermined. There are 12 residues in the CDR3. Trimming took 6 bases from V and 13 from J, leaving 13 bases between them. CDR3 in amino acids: CASRLTPRPLHF. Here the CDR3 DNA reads TGTGCCAGCAGGCTGACCCCCAGGCCCCTCCACTTT.

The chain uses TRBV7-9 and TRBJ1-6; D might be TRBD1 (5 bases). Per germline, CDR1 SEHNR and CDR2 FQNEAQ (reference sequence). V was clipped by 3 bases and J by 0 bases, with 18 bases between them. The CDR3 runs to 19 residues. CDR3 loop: CASSFLEINRSSYNSPLHF. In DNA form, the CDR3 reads TGTGCCAGCAGCTTCTTGGAGATTAACAGGAGCTCCTATAATTCACCCCTCCACTTT.